Presented here are 27 T cell receptor beta chains from one specimen sequenced in a study of T-cell reconstitution after alpha-beta-depleted transplantation in children (TCRdb year 2016). Library creation used PCR. Sequencing was carried out with an Illumina HiSeq 2500. TCR libraries were prepared with molecular barcoding, using unique molecular identifiers to normalize TCRbeta repertoire quantification. The raw public reads went through TCRdb reprocessing: fastp at Q25, MiXCR clone calling, in-frame beta chains kept. Rows are combined by CDR3 protein, so each entry shows the most common genes and DNA. This sample comprises under 300,000 distinct CDR3 sequences, approximately 10% of them detected only once. The ten largest clones represent roughly a quarter of the sample. Per the publication, the treatment or condition label means: allogeneic hematopoietic cell transplantation with graft depleted of TCRalphabeta T cells and CD19 B cells.

The sample was peripheral blood, taken 180 days after TCRalphabeta/CD19-depleted stem cell transplant. Receptor source: a male patient aged 2 to 10 who had a stem cell transplant for chronic granulomatous disease, so the T cells may come from the graft donor.

V and J are TRBV5-1 and TRBJ2-7; 12 bases align to TRBD1. The CDR3 spans 21 residues. The V gene end was trimmed by 4 bases and the J gene end by 4 bases; junction bases not matched to a gene: 24. CDR1 is SGHRS and CDR2 is YFSETQ in the germline V gene. The CDR3 DNA is TGCGCCAGCAGCCCGGGCCCGGGACAGGGGGCGGGTCCCCTTTACGATTACGAGCAGTACTTC. Amino acids: CASSPGPGQGAGPLYDYEQYF. Full variable domain (outside the CDR3, taken from reference TRBV5-1 and TRBJ2-7): KAGVTQTPRYLIKTRGQQVTLSCSPISGHRSVSWYQQTPGQGLQFLFEYFSETQRNKGNFPGRFSGRQFSNSRSEMNVSTLELGDSALYLCASSPGPGQGAGPLYDYEQYFGPGTRLTVT.

This clonotype appeared many times. This chain links TRBV5-5 with TRBJ2-6, with D hard to call. Between the trimmed V and J ends, which lost 5 bases and 2 bases, there was a span of 17 bases. Germline loops: CDR1 SGHKS, CDR2 YYEKEE (reference sequence). The CDR3 runs to 17 residues. CDR3 sequence: CASSGFWDLAGANVLTF. CDR3 sequence (DNA): TGTGCCAGCAGTGGGTTTTGGGATCTGGCTGGGGCCAACGTCCTGACTTTC.

This clonotype was found many times. This chain connects TRBV25-1 to TRBJ2-7; the D gene could be TRBD1 or TRBD2 (5 bases each). The ends were cut back, 7 bases at V and 2 bases at J, with 12 bases in the middle. Germline V gene sequence: CDR1 MGHDK, CDR2 SYGVNS. CDR3 length equals 13 residues. The CDR3 loop is CASNRDGPYEQYF. The CDR3, as DNA: TGTGCCAGCAACCGGGACGGACCCTACGAGCAGTACTTC.

The count of this clonotype is one. One base away lies a much larger clone, so this may be a sequencing read error. V gene TRBV5-1 combines with J gene TRBJ2-3, with D perhaps TRBD2 (5 bases). CDR1 SGHRS and CDR2 YFSETQ come from the germline V gene. The CDR3 length is 14 residues. The CDR3: CASRLGEEADTQYF. The CDR3 region has the DNA TGCGCCAGCAGGTTGGGAGAGGAGGCAGATACGCAGTATTTT.

This clonotype was recorded at least ten times. The chain recombines TRBV28 with TRBJ2-1; D not certain. There are 12 residues in the CDR3. Trimming stripped 5 bases from V and 4 bases from J, with 6 bases between. Looked up from germline, CDR1 is MDHEN and CDR2 is SYDVKM. The CDR3 DNA reads as TGTGCCAGCAGTCGACAATACAATGAGCAGTTCTTC. Amino acid sequence: CASSRQYNEQFF.

This clonotype was seen repeatedly, ten times or more. This chain connects TRBV5-1 to TRBJ2-1; the match to TRBD1 covers 7 bases. With V trimmed by 4 bases and J by 6 bases, 7 bases remained unmatched. CDR1 SGHRS and CDR2 YFSETQ come from the germline V gene. The CDR3 totals 14 residues. CDR3 region: CASSDDRVFNEQFF. The CDR3 nucleotides read TGCGCCAGCAGCGATGACAGGGTATTCAATGAGCAGTTCTTC.

This clonotype was seen many times. The rearrangement uses TRBV20-1 and TRBJ2-1; D remains ambiguous. Trimming cost V 1 base and J 4 bases, with 11 bases left between them. The CDR3 runs 14 residues. Germline CDR1 reads DFQATT; CDR2 reads SNEGSKA (reference sequence). This CDR3 reads CSARGVTAYNEQFF. The CDR3 DNA reads TGCAGTGCTAGAGGGGTCACAGCTTACAATGAGCAGTTCTTC.

To note about this clonotype: A much bigger clone sits one base away, suggesting this may be a read error. The chain is built from TRBV29-1 and TRBJ1-1; no clear D gene. The CDR3 has 15 residues. The V and J ends lost 7 bases and 0 bases respectively, with 18 bases between them. CDR1 is SQVTM, CDR2 ANQGSEA, per germline. The CDR3 DNA sequence: TGCAGCGCAATGGGCGGGAGAAGCCTGAACACTGAAGCTTTCTTT. This encodes CSAMGGRSLNTEAFF. The whole variable domain, filled in from reference TRBV29-1 and TRBJ1-1, reads SAVISQKPSRDICQRGTSLTIQCQVDSQVTMMFWYRQQPGQSLTLIATANQGSEATYESGFVIDKFPISRPNLTFSTLTVSNMSPEDSSIYLCSAMGGRSLNTEAFFGQGTRLTVV.

Many counts were recorded for this clonotype. This chain joins TRBV7-2 and TRBJ2-3; possibly TRBD1 for D (6 bases). CDR1 is SGHTA, CDR2 FQGNSA, per germline. The length of the CDR3 is 16 residues. V lost 0 bases to trimming and J lost 3 bases, with 13 bases between them. DNA for the CDR3: TGTGCCAGCAGCTTAGCGATCAGGGGCCTAACAGATACGCAGTATTTT. Translated: CASSLAIRGLTDTQYF.

This clonotype was picked up many times. This chain connects TRBV20-1 to TRBJ2-1, with 7 bases fitting TRBD2. Germline lookup yields CDR1 DFQATT and CDR2 SNEGSKA (reference sequence). The CDR3 covers 16 residues. After removal of 2 bases from V and 3 bases from J, the junction contained 10 bases not matched to a gene. CDR3 region: CSARSQFRGDYNEQFF. DNA for the CDR3: TGCAGTGCTAGATCCCAGTTTCGGGGGGACTACAATGAGCAGTTCTTC.

This clonotype was picked up many times. The chain combines TRBV20-1 with TRBJ2-5, with 13 bases fitting TRBD2. The V and J ends lost 5 bases and 2 bases, in that order; junction bases with no gene match: 11. The length of the CDR3 is 17 residues. CDR1 and CDR2 (germline): DFQATT, SNEGSKA (reference sequence). The CDR3 loop reads CSARLPGLAGRQETQYF. The DNA for the CDR3 is TGCAGTGCTCGTTTGCCGGGACTAGCGGGACGACAAGAGACCCAGTACTTC.

Ten or more counts support this clonotype. The junction shows a germline mismatch at one end, possibly a read error. The V gene is TRBV29-1, the J gene TRBJ2-7, with D possibly being TRBD2 (5 bases). From germline, CDR1 is SQVTM and CDR2 ANQGSEA. This CDR3 comprises 13 residues. CDR3 sequence: CSVEGRGAYEQYF. CDR3 DNA sequence: TGCAGCGTCGAAGGCCGGGGAGCCTACGAGCAGTACTTC.

This clonotype showed up many times. This chain links TRBV18 with TRBJ2-5; TRBD1 matches at 7 bases. The V gene end was trimmed by 2 bases and the J gene end by 6 bases; junction bases not matched to a gene: 6. Looked up from germline, CDR1 is KGHSH and CDR2 is LQKENI. This CDR3 region has 14 residues. In nucleotides, the CDR3 is TGTGCCAGCTCACCAGGAGGCAGGGGGAAGACCCAGTACTTC. It translates to CASSPGGRGKTQYF.

This clonotype was counted many times. V and J are TRBV28 and TRBJ1-4; 8 bases agree with TRBD1. V lost 7 bases to trimming and J lost 7 bases; unmatched junction nucleotides: 17. Germline V CDR1 and CDR2: MDHEN, SYDVKM. The CDR3 is 17 amino acids. The CDR3 protein is CASTPGNTGGRGEKLFF. CDR3 DNA sequence: TGTGCCAGCACCCCAGGGAACACAGGGGGACGGGGTGAAAAACTGTTTTTT.

This clonotype showed up many times. The chain combines TRBV29-1 with TRBJ2-2, with 7 bases lining up with TRBD1. V lost 7 bases and J lost 2; bases outside the gene matches: 13. Germline V gives CDR1 SQVTM, CDR2 ANQGSEA. This CDR3 has 16 residues. CDR3 nucleotides: TGCAGCGCTTCCGTACCGGGACAGTCTAACACCGGGGAGCTGTTTTTT. It yields the protein CSASVPGQSNTGELFF.

This clonotype was counted many times. The J gene is TRBJ1-2, the V gene TRBV5-1; 7 nucleotides match TRBD1. Trimming removed 0 bases from V and 7 bases from J; junction bases left unmatched: 6. The CDR3 runs 14 residues. Germline-derived CDR1 and CDR2 are SGHRS and YFSETQ. The CDR3 DNA follows: TGCGCCAGCAGCTTGGACAGGGGAAGAAGTGGCTACACCTTC. This codes for CASSLDRGRSGYTF.

The table lists this clonotype with a count of one. V is TRBV19 and J is TRBJ1-1, with D uncertain. Trimming removed 5 bases at V and 1 base at J, with 8 bases between. In germline, CDR1 is LNHDA, CDR2 SQIVND (reference sequence). The CDR3 spans 13 residues. CDR3 residues: CASSPAWNTEAFF. The CDR3 DNA reads as TGTGCCAGTAGTCCCGCCTGGAACACTGAAGCTTTCTTT. Complete variable domain (other parts from reference TRBV19 and TRBJ1-1): DGGITQSPKYLFRKEGQNVTLSCEQNLNHDAMYWYRQDPGQGLRLIYYSQIVNDFQKGDIAEGYSVSREKKESFPLTVTSAQKNPTAFYLCASSPAWNTEAFFGQGTRLTVV.

This clonotype showed up many times. The V call is TRBV4-3, the J call TRBJ2-4; D not certain. The CDR3 length is 13 residues. The germline gives CDR1 LGHNA, CDR2 YSLEER. V lost 2 bases, J lost 0 bases, and 2 bases lay in between. CDR3 protein: CASSQLAKNIQYF. For the CDR3, the DNA is TGCGCCAGCAGCCAATTAGCCAAAAACATTCAGTACTTC.

This clonotype occurred many times. The chain recombines TRBV5-1 with TRBJ2-3; 7 nucleotides match TRBD2. Germline-derived CDR1 and CDR2 are SGHRS and YFSETQ. This CDR3 is 17 amino acids long. V was pared by 0 bases and J by 0 bases, with 7 bases of the junction left unmatched. The CDR3 loop is CASSLAPSGTSTDTQYF. The CDR3 bases are TGCGCCAGCAGCTTGGCCCCTAGCGGTACTAGCACAGATACGCAGTATTTT. The variable domain in full, with the rest retrieved from reference TRBV5-1 and TRBJ2-3, is KAGVTQTPRYLIKTRGQQVTLSCSPISGHRSVSWYQQTPGQGLQFLFEYFSETQRNKGNFPGRFSGRQFSNSRSEMNVSTLELGDSALYLCASSLAPSGTSTDTQYFGPGTRLTVL.

The gene calls are TRBV29-1 and TRBJ1-2; D perhaps matches TRBD1 (5 bases). The length of the CDR3 is 12 residues. The V gene lost 7 bases and the J gene lost 8 bases, with 17 bases spanning the gap. CDR1 is SQVTM and CDR2 is ANQGSEA in the germline V gene. The CDR3 DNA reads as TGCAGCGGGGGAACGGGCCGGGGGGGCTACACCTTC. Translation gives CSGGTGRGGYTF. Supplemented by reference TRBV29-1 and TRBJ1-2, the full variable domain reads SAVISQKPSRDICQRGTSLTIQCQVDSQVTMMFWYRQQPGQSLTLIATANQGSEATYESGFVIDKFPISRPNLTFSTLTVSNMSPEDSSIYLCSGGTGRGGYTFGSGTRLTVV.

This clonotype occurred a few times. Written as DNA, the CDR3 is TGTGCCAGCAGCCAAGGGACCGCAGGGTACGAGCAGTACTTC. Its translation: CASSQGTAGYEQYF. The genes are TRBV4-2 and TRBJ2-7; weak D call: TRBD1 (5 bases). The CDR3 totals 14 residues. V was pared by 1 base and J by 4 bases, with 11 bases between. Germline V lookup: CDR1 LGHNA, CDR2 YNFKEQ.

This clonotype was counted ten times or more. The chain couples TRBV7-9 to TRBJ1-3; D not certain. Trimming took 5 bases from V and 0 from J, leaving 11 bases between them. Germline CDR1 and CDR2: SEHNR and FQNEAQ (reference sequence). This CDR3 spans 15 amino acids. The CDR3 spells CASSNPRGSGNTIYF. The CDR3 DNA sequence: TGTGCCAGCAGCAATCCCCGGGGCTCTGGAAACACCATATATTTT.

The table lists this clonotype with many counts. This rearrangement joins TRBV28 to TRBJ2-7; 9 bases align to TRBD1. The ends lost 5 bases at V and 2 bases at J; junction bases unmatched: 10. Germline V gene sequence: CDR1 MDHEN, CDR2 SYDVKM. The CDR3 sequence is 16 residues long. CDR3 sequence: CASSPYPWDRAYEQYF. CDR3 nucleotide sequence: TGTGCCAGCAGTCCCTACCCCTGGGACAGGGCCTACGAGCAGTACTTC.

At least ten counts were recorded for this clonotype. CDR3 in amino acids: CASSLVSGREQYF. In DNA form, the CDR3 reads TGTGCCAGCAGCTTAGTATCGGGGCGCGAGCAGTACTTC. The V gene is TRBV11-2, the J gene TRBJ2-7; D may match TRBD1 or TRBD2 (5 bases each). This CDR3 spans 13 amino acids. Trimming took 1 base from V and 6 from J, leaving 10 bases between them. The V gene's germline CDR1 is SGHAT and CDR2 FQNNGV.

This clonotype appeared many times. V usage is TRBV28 and J usage is TRBJ1-2, with 9 bases identical to TRBD1. From germline, CDR1 is MDHEN and CDR2 SYDVKM. Trimming took 3 bases from V and 5 from J; bases not matched to a gene: 7. There are 15 residues in the CDR3. The CDR3, as DNA: TGTGCCAGCAGTTTCCCTGACAGGGGGGGTTATGGCTACACCTTC. This translates into CASSFPDRGGYGYTF.

In this sample, this clonotype turned up many times. The rearrangement links TRBV20-1 to TRBJ2-1; 12 nucleotides agree with TRBD2. Looked up from germline, CDR1 is DFQATT and CDR2 is SNEGSKA (reference sequence). Trimming removed 5 bases from V and 0 bases from J; junction bases left unmatched: 14. The CDR3 length is 19 residues. The CDR3 loop is CSAWLPGLAGLNSYNEQFF. In DNA form, the CDR3 reads TGCAGTGCTTGGCTTCCGGGACTAGCGGGCCTTAACTCCTACAATGAGCAGTTCTTC.

This clonotype was counted at least ten times. J is TRBJ1-4 and V is TRBV29-1; D is perhaps TRBD1 (5 bases). The germline V gene has CDR1 SQVTM and CDR2 ANQGSEA. With 6 bases removed from V and 10 bases from J, the gap between germline ends came to 15 bases. There are 12 residues in the CDR3. In nucleotides, the CDR3 is TGCAGCGTGCCGACAGTTTCTGGAAAACTGTTTTTT. This gives the protein CSVPTVSGKLFF.